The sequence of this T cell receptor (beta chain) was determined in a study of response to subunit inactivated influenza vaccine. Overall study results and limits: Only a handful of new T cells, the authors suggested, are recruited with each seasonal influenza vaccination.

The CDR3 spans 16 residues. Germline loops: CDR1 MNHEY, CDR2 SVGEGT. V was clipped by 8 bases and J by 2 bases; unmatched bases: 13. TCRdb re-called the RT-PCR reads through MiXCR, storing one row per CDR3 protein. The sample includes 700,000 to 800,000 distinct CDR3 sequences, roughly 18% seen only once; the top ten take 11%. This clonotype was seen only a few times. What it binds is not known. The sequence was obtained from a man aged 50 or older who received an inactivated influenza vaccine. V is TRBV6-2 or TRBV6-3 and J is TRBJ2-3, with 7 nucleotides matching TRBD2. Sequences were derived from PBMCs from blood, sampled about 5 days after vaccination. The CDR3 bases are TGTGCCAGCGCTCCGGGGGGAGGACGGACCACAGATACGCAGTATTTT. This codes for CASAPGGGRTTDTQYF.